The 21 T cell receptor beta chains reported below all come from one sample, sequenced in a study of beta chain features in type 1 diabetes. Expressed TCRB transcripts got sequenced, as all isolated RNA was reverse transcribed. Assay used: immunoSEQ multiplex PCR; TCRdb lists only in-frame clones, some missing. Here the sample spans some 360,000 clones, over 9% being singletons. Their target antigens are unknown. Findings and caveats of the study: All four CD4+ subsets of Type 1 diabetes patients contained TCRB CDR3s that were moderately but significantly shorter.

Sequencing was carried out using central memory CD4+ T cells from blood. The origin of the receptors is a man aged 25 to 45 with type 1 diabetes.

J is TRBJ2-7 and V is TRBV2; tentative D call: TRBD1 (6 bases). With 6 bases removed from V and 6 bases from J, the gap between germline ends came to 21 bases. The CDR3 is 15 amino acids. CDR1 is SNHLY and CDR2 is FYNNEI in the germline V gene. The CDR3 region has the DNA TGTGCCAGCAGGGAAAGACAGGTTCCCGGGCTCGAGCAGTACTTC. Translation: CASRERQVPGLEQYF.

In its sample, this clone was seen a few times. This rearrangement joins TRBV15 to TRBJ2-2; possible D gene TRBD1, 6 bases. This CDR3 has 14 amino acids. V shed 6 bases and J shed 1 base, with 9 bases lying between them. Per germline, CDR1 LNHNV and CDR2 YYDKDF (reference sequence). The CDR3 loop is CATRLQGNTGELFF. In DNA, the CDR3 is TGTGCCACCAGGTTACAGGGGAACACCGGGGAGCTGTTTTTT.

Note on this clone: This likely traces to a read error, being one base from a far larger clone. The sample has other DNA sequences that encode this CDR3 too. The chain carries TRBV5-4 and TRBJ2-5, with D perhaps TRBD2 (7 bases). Trimming removed 4 bases from V and 1 base from J, with 23 bases in between. This CDR3 comprises 18 residues. CDR1 SGHNT and CDR2 YYREEE come from the germline V gene (reference sequence). The CDR3 bases are TGTGCCAGCAGCCAAGGTCAGGGGTGGGAGGGGACCCAAGAGACCCAGTACTTC. As protein: CASSQGQGWEGTQETQYF.

Notes on this clone: A far larger clone is just one base off, so this is likely a read error. The chain is built from TRBV5-1 and TRBJ2-3, with TRBD1 as a possible D gene (6 bases). V dropped 4 bases and J dropped 1 base, with 7 bases sitting between them. This CDR3 has 13 amino acids. Germline V gives CDR1 SGHRS, CDR2 YFSETQ. The CDR3 sequence is CASSPGGTDTQYF. CDR3 bases: TGCGCCAGCAGCCCAGGGGGCACAGATACGCAGTATTTT.

This clone was detected only a few times. The V and J genes are TRBV5-4 and TRBJ2-4; a possible D gene is TRBD1 (5 bases). The CDR3 consists of 15 residues. Trimming removed 5 bases at V and 2 bases at J, with 14 bases between. The germline V gene has CDR1 SGHNT and CDR2 YYREEE (reference sequence). CDR3 DNA sequence: TGTGCCAGCAGTCAAATGGCAGGGACCAAAAACATTCAGTACTTC. Translation: CASSQMAGTKNIQYF.

This clone came up a few times. The CDR3 loop is CASSHGLESTYEQYF. Written as DNA, the CDR3 is TGTGCCAGCAGTCACGGACTAGAATCGACCTACGAGCAGTACTTC. The rearrangement uses TRBV27 and TRBJ2-7; TRBD2 matches 7 bases. The V and J ends lost 5 bases and 2 bases, in that order; junction bases with no gene match: 9. This CDR3 contains 15 residues. Germline values: CDR1 MNHEY, CDR2 SMNVEV (reference sequence).

This rearrangement joins TRBV18 to TRBJ2-3; D not certain. The germline gives CDR1 KGHSH, CDR2 LQKENI. The CDR3 extends over 13 amino acids. With 1 base removed from V and 5 bases from J, the gap between germline ends came to 7 bases. In nucleotides, the CDR3 is TGTGCCAGCTCACCACACCACGGAGATACGCAGTATTTT. It specifies CASSPHHGDTQYF.

CDR3 in DNA: TGTGCCAGCAGTGAGGACACCCTCTACGAGCAGTACTTC. This translates into CASSEDTLYEQYF. The chain combines TRBV27 with TRBJ2-7; possibly TRBD1 for D (5 bases). The V and J ends lost 5 bases and 3 bases respectively, with 11 bases between them. From germline, CDR1 is MNHEY and CDR2 SMNVEV (reference sequence). This CDR3 contains 13 residues.

This clone has more than one count but fewer than ten. V and J are TRBV5-4 and TRBJ2-3, with unresolved D. In germline, CDR1 is SGHNT, CDR2 YYREEE (reference sequence). V gave up 2 bases and J gave up 6 bases, with 13 bases separating them. The CDR3 has 14 residues. CDR3 sequence: CASSLSSLGDTQYF. The DNA of the CDR3 is TGTGCCAGCAGCTTATCTTCTTTGGGGGATACGCAGTATTTT.

This clone was picked up a small number of times. The rearrangement links TRBV28 to TRBJ1-2, with D possibly TRBD1 on 6 matching bases. The CDR3 runs to 14 residues. The germline V gene encodes CDR1 MDHEN and CDR2 SYDVKM. V lost 4 bases and J lost 6, with 15 bases in between. CDR3 in DNA: TGTGCCAGCAGTTCCGGGAACAGGGACCATGGCTACACCTTC. Its protein is CASSSGNRDHGYTF.

This clone came up a few times. The chain is built from TRBV9 and TRBJ2-2, with D hard to call. The CDR3 spans 16 residues. CDR1 and CDR2 (germline): SGDLS, YYNGEE. Trimming removed 2 bases at V and 3 bases at J, with 14 bases between. CDR3 nucleotide sequence: TGTGCCAGCAGCGTGACCCCCCTATGGGACACCGGGGAGCTGTTTTTT. This codes for CASSVTPLWDTGELFF.

This clone has more than one count but fewer than ten. V and J are TRBV14 and TRBJ1-1; maybe TRBD1 (5 bases). Trimming shortened V by 1 base and J by 0 bases, and 9 bases separated the two germline ends. Germline values: CDR1 SGHDN, CDR2 FVKESK. The CDR3 runs to 15 residues. This chain's CDR3 is CASSQAGTLNTEAFF. The CDR3 DNA follows: TGTGCCAGCAGCCAAGCCGGGACCCTGAACACTGAAGCTTTCTTT.

This clone was detected a few times. Here the CDR3 DNA reads TGTGCCAGCAGCTTCTCAGGGGGTCACACCGGGGAGCTGTTTTTT. Translation gives CASSFSGGHTGELFF. The gene calls are TRBV7-6 and TRBJ2-2, with 7 positions matching TRBD1. Trimming removed 3 bases from V and 3 bases from J; junction bases left unmatched: 4. In germline, CDR1 is SGHVS, CDR2 FNYEAQ. CDR3 length equals 15 residues. The whole variable domain, remainder taken from reference TRBV7-6 and TRBJ2-2, is GAGVSQSPRYKVTKRGQDVALRCDPISGHVSLYWYRQALGQGPEFLTYFNYEAQQDKSGLPNDRFSAERPEGSISTLTIQRTEQRDSAMYRCASSFSGGHTGELFFGEGSRLTVL.

This chain uses TRBV27 with TRBJ2-1, with 10 bases that match TRBD1. Per the germline V gene, CDR1 is MNHEY and CDR2 is SMNVEV (reference sequence). V lost 1 base and J lost 8; bases outside the gene matches: 14. The length of the CDR3 is 18 residues. The CDR3 DNA follows: TGTGCCAGCAGTTTATTTCTCGGCTGGGACAGGGGTCCCTATGAGCAGTTCTTC. Protein: CASSLFLGWDRGPYEQFF.

This clone was observed a few times. V and J are TRBV20-1 and TRBJ2-3; D is ambiguous. This CDR3 is built from 11 residues. Deletions cut 1 base from V and 6 bases from J, with 5 bases between. CDR1 and CDR2 from the germline V gene are DFQATT and SNEGSKA (reference sequence). The CDR3 DNA reads as TGCAGTGCTAGAGGTGACGATACGCAGTATTTT. Amino acid sequence: CSARGDDTQYF.

The rearrangement joins TRBV19 to TRBJ2-2; the D is unclear. The germline V and J ends were trimmed by 3 bases and 4 bases, with 9 bases remaining between them. The CDR3 is 14 residues long. CDR1 and CDR2 (germline): LNHDA, SQIVND (reference sequence). The chain's CDR3 is CASSIGASTGELFF. The CDR3 nucleotides are TGTGCCAGTAGTATCGGCGCAAGCACCGGGGAGCTGTTTTTT.

This clone has a count of ten or more. The rearrangement joins TRBV10-3 to TRBJ2-1; D is unclear. V was cut by 3 bases and J by 4 bases, with 10 bases left in between. The CDR3 runs 14 residues. The germline V gene encodes CDR1 ENHRY and CDR2 SYGVKD. The CDR3 nucleotides are TGTGCCATCAGTGACCCGGACCGGTACAATGAGCAGTTCTTC. Translation: CAISDPDRYNEQFF.

As to this clone: Additional DNA sequences in this sample encode the identical CDR3. The rearrangement joins TRBV18 to TRBJ2-7; 7 nucleotides line up with TRBD2. Germline CDR1 reads KGHSH; CDR2 reads LQKENI. This CDR3 is built from 12 residues. The V segment lost 2 bases and the J segment 5 bases; nucleotides outside the gene matches: 0. The CDR3: CASSPGRDEQYF. The CDR3 nucleotides read TGTGCCAGCTCACCAGGGAGGGACGAGCAGTACTTC.

This clone was detected a few times. The chain has TRBV6-4 and TRBJ1-1; 11 bases match TRBD1. There are 15 residues in the CDR3. Germline CDR1 and CDR2: MRHNA and SNTAGT. Germline trimming cut 3 bases from V and 5 bases from J; bases unmatched to any gene: 5. The CDR3 spells CASSEGTGGSTEAFF. DNA of the CDR3: TGTGCCAGCAGTGAAGGGACAGGGGGGAGTACTGAAGCTTTCTTT.

The gene calls are TRBV7-9 and TRBJ1-2, with D possibly being TRBD1 (6 bases). This CDR3 contains 14 residues. V lost 1 base and J lost 0, with 6 bases in between. Germline V CDR1 and CDR2: SEHNR, FQNEAQ (reference sequence). The CDR3 nucleotides read TGTGCCAGCAGCTTAGACAGGGCTAACTATGGCTACACCTTC. This sequence encodes CASSLDRANYGYTF.

V usage is TRBV4-1 and J usage is TRBJ1-5, with a possible D match to TRBD1 (5 bases). Per germline, CDR1 MGHRA and CDR2 YSYEKL. The CDR3 spans 13 residues. Trimming took off 0 bases at V and 7 bases at J, with 7 bases between the two ends. This CDR3 reads CASSQDQGQPQHF. CDR3 nucleotides: TGCGCCAGCAGCCAAGATCAGGGCCAGCCCCAGCATTTT.